The clone carrying this TCR beta chain was detected only a few times. Its matching antigen is unknown. The record originates from a study of cytomegalovirus exposure and HLA in healthy donors. Overall study findings and caveats: Sequencing likely caused a cluster of highly shared sequence variants. In a later analysis, TCR beta V- and J-gene trimming showed a link to a missense DCLRE1C variant. Common viral pathogens were later found to be apparently linked to several of the most significant clusters. Because they were indistinguishable, some V segments, including TRBV6-2 and TRBV6-3, were excluded.

Primers: 60 Vbeta forward and 13 Jbeta reverse. Method: immunoSEQ multiplex PCR; TCRdb's copy keeps in-frame clones and lacks some. The table includes over 95,000 clones, around 80% detected once. The trim removed 10 bases at V and 4 bases at J, leaving 9 bases unmatched. The CDR3 is 13 residues long. Germline values: CDR1 MNHNY, CDR2 SVGAGI (reference sequence). The chain uses TRBV6-6 and TRBJ2-7; 8 bases align to TRBD2. The source of this sequence is a female donor in good health and CMV-seronegative. Sequenced: PBMCs. The CDR3 DNA reads as TGTGCCACCACTTCGGGAGGGCGATACGAGCAGTACTTC. Translating it yields CATTSGGRYEQYF.